The 21 T cell receptor beta chains below come from one sample, sequenced in a study of blood T cell repertoires in COVID-19. The protocol was immunoSEQ multiplex PCR, while the TCRdb copy is restricted to in-frame clones and leaves out a portion. The sample records 60,000 to 80,000 clones, 88% being singletons. Input material: peripheral blood. The receptors originated from a human donor in a cohort sampled during active COVID-19.

The J gene is TRBJ2-3, the V gene TRBV3-1 (or the pseudogene TRBV3-2); 7 bases line up with TRBD2. Germline CDR1 LGHDT, CDR2 YNNKEL (reference sequence). The J segment lost 6 bases and the V segment lost 4 bases, leaving 13 bases of the junction unmatched. CDR3 size: 16 residues. Written as DNA, the CDR3 is TGTGCCAGCAGCCCCGCTAGCGGCGCCTTGATTGATACGCAGTATTTT. This sequence encodes CASSPASGALIDTQYF.

V gene TRBV20-1 combines with J gene TRBJ2-7; no clear D gene. Germline V gene data show CDR1 as DFQATT and CDR2 as SNEGSKA (reference sequence). Trimming removed 4 bases from V and 4 bases from J, with 5 bases in between. The CDR3 length is 10 residues. This CDR3 is CSATRYEQYF. The CDR3 nucleotides read TGCAGTGCTACCAGATACGAGCAGTACTTC.

V and J are TRBV29-1 and TRBJ2-3; tentative D call: TRBD1 (5 bases). Between the trimmed V and J ends, which lost 4 bases and 5 bases, there was a span of 16 bases. The CDR3 totals 14 residues. CDR1 and CDR2 (germline): SQVTM, ANQGSEA. The CDR3 DNA is TGCAGCGTTGTCCCTGGGGCAGGGCAAGATACGCAGTATTTT. It encodes CSVVPGAGQDTQYF.

The chain is built from TRBV19 and TRBJ2-5; D is unresolved. This CDR3 comprises 13 residues. CDR1 LNHDA and CDR2 SQIVND come from the germline V gene (reference sequence). V shed 3 bases and J shed 5 bases, with 10 bases lying between them. This CDR3 is CASSILKEETQYF. The CDR3 DNA reads as TGTGCCAGTAGTATTCTCAAAGAGGAGACCCAGTACTTC.

The rearrangement uses TRBV10-2 and TRBJ2-7; 7 bases match TRBD1. CDR3 length: 14 amino acids. CDR1 and CDR2 from the germline V gene are WSHSY and SAAADI. Unmatched junction bases numbered 6, after V lost 2 bases and J lost 5 bases. Written as DNA, the CDR3 is TGCGCCAGCAGTGAGGACAGGGTCTTCAACGAGCAGTACTTC. Translating gives CASSEDRVFNEQYF.

The chain combines TRBV5-1 with TRBJ2-6; TRBD1 might be the D (5 bases). The CDR3 runs 15 residues. V lost 3 bases, J lost 2 bases, and 9 bases lay in between. CDR1 and CDR2 (germline): SGHRS, YFSETQ. The CDR3 nucleotides are TGCGCCAGCAGCTCCTCAGGGACTGGGGCCAACGTCCTGACTTTC. Translating it yields CASSSSGTGANVLTF.

The J gene is TRBJ2-2, the V gene TRBV5-1; maybe TRBD2 (6 bases). The CDR3 is 14 amino acids. The V end was cut by 6 bases, the J end by 2 bases, with 11 bases between. Germline CDR1 is SGHRS and CDR2 is YFSETQ. The CDR3 here is CASMKGTNTGELFF. The CDR3, as DNA: TGCGCCAGCATGAAGGGGACTAACACCGGGGAGCTGTTTTTT.

The chain couples TRBV7-9 to TRBJ2-2, with 10 bases fitting TRBD1. Germline V gene data show CDR1 as SEHNR and CDR2 as FQNEAQ (reference sequence). Trimming removed 5 bases from V and 4 bases from J; junction bases left unmatched: 4. The CDR3 has 15 residues. DNA of the CDR3: TGTGCCAGCAGCGAGGGACAGGGGAGCACCGGGGAGCTGTTTTTT. Residues: CASSEGQGSTGELFF.

This chain links TRBV7-2 with TRBJ1-6; 8 nucleotides line up with TRBD1. The V gene's germline CDR1 is SGHTA and CDR2 FQGNSA. The CDR3 consists of 15 residues. Germline trimming cut 1 base from V and 10 bases from J; bases unmatched to any gene: 6. CDR3 sequence: CASSLVGTGGSPLHF. In DNA, the CDR3 is TGTGCCAGCAGCTTAGTTGGGACAGGAGGATCACCCCTCCACTTT.

The chain joins TRBV7-2 to TRBJ2-2; TRBD1 matches 7 bases. Germline CDR1 SGHTA, CDR2 FQGNSA. This CDR3 is built from 16 residues. V gave up 5 bases and J gave up 3 bases; unmatched junction bases: 9. The CDR3 sequence: CASSPNRGQYTGELFF. The DNA for the CDR3 is TGTGCCAGCAGCCCGAACAGGGGTCAGTACACCGGGGAGCTGTTTTTT. The full variable domain, its missing parts supplied by reference TRBV7-2 and TRBJ2-2, is GAGVSQSPSNKVTEKGKDVELRCDPISGHTALYWYRQSLGQGLEFLIYFQGNSAPDKSGLPSDRFSAERTGGSVSTLTIQRTQQEDSAVYLCASSPNRGQYTGELFFGEGSRLTVL.

The gene calls are TRBV5-1 and TRBJ2-2; D possibly corresponds to TRBD1 (6 bases). Germline lookup yields CDR1 SGHRS and CDR2 YFSETQ. V gave up 1 base and J gave up 4 bases, with 14 bases separating them. The CDR3 loop spans 16 amino acids. The CDR3 coding sequence is TGCGCCAGCAGCTTGCTCCAGGGGTCCGGCACCGGGGAGCTGTTTTTT. Amino acids: CASSLLQGSGTGELFF.

The rearrangement links TRBV5-1 to TRBJ1-4; 11 bases line up with TRBD1. This CDR3 is built from 17 residues. Germline CDR1 SGHRS, CDR2 YFSETQ. With 4 bases clipped from V and 5 bases from J, the junction kept 10 bases outside the gene matches. CDR3 DNA: TGCGCCAGCAGCATACAAAACCGGGACAGGGGGAATGAAAAACTGTTTTTT. It encodes CASSIQNRDRGNEKLFF.

The gene calls are TRBV29-1 and TRBJ2-2; no clear D gene. Trimming stripped 6 bases from V and 8 bases from J, with 10 bases between. Germline lookup yields CDR1 SQVTM and CDR2 ANQGSEA. The CDR3 has 11 residues. The CDR3 here is CSVGDGGELFF. In nucleotides, the CDR3 is TGCAGCGTCGGAGATGGGGGGGAGCTGTTTTTT.

The chain recombines TRBV13 with TRBJ2-4, with D hard to call. Trimming took 7 bases from V and 3 from J, leaving 13 bases between them. The CDR3 is 14 amino acids. Germline V CDR1 and CDR2: PRHDT, FYEKMQ (reference sequence). CDR3 protein: CASTAPRIKNIQYF. The CDR3 DNA reads TGTGCCAGCACCGCTCCGAGGATCAAAAACATTCAGTACTTC.

The genes are TRBV5-8 and TRBJ2-5; 7 positions agree with TRBD1. This CDR3 is built from 16 residues. Germline CDR1 and CDR2: SGHTS and YDEGEE. J was trimmed by 2 bases and V by 2 bases; bases with no gene match: 9. For the CDR3, the DNA is TGTGCCAGCAGCTTAAGACAGGGTAGAATACAAGAGACCCAGTACTTC. This gives the protein CASSLRQGRIQETQYF.

The J gene is TRBJ2-2, the V gene TRBV29-1, with 12 bases fitting TRBD2. This CDR3 has 17 residues. Germline loops: CDR1 SQVTM, CDR2 ANQGSEA. With V trimmed by 0 bases and J by 12 bases, 14 bases remained unmatched. The CDR3 region is CSVEDLASGGVGGKLFF. CDR3 nucleotide sequence: TGCAGCGTTGAAGATCTAGCTAGCGGGGGGGTAGGAGGGAAGCTGTTTTTT.

The rearrangement links TRBV3-1 (or the pseudogene TRBV3-2) to TRBJ2-1; D is perhaps TRBD2 (6 bases). V gave up 2 bases and J gave up 6 bases, with 20 bases separating them. Germline V gives CDR1 LGHDT, CDR2 YNNKEL (reference sequence). CDR3 size: 17 residues. The CDR3 coding sequence is TGTGCCAGCAGCCAAAACCTGGAGGCTAGCGCGCTCAATGAGCAGTTCTTC. Its protein is CASSQNLEASALNEQFF.

V usage is TRBV7-2 and J usage is TRBJ1-4, with D maybe TRBD1 (6 bases). CDR3 length: 15 amino acids. Trimming left V 8 bases short and J 4 bases short, with 17 bases between. CDR1 is SGHTA, CDR2 FQGNSA, per germline. CDR3: CASGKQGQINEKLFF. The CDR3 DNA follows: TGTGCCAGCGGCAAACAAGGACAGATTAATGAAAAACTGTTTTTT.

The chain couples TRBV29-1 to TRBJ2-1, with TRBD2 matching over 13 bases. The CDR3 covers 16 residues. The germline CDR1 and CDR2 sequences are SQVTM and ANQGSEA. The J segment lost 3 bases and the V segment lost 5 bases, leaving 7 bases of the junction unmatched. CDR3 region: CSVIGLAGVGYNEQFF. The CDR3 region has the DNA TGCAGCGTTATCGGACTAGCGGGAGTTGGCTACAATGAGCAGTTCTTC.

The chain uses TRBV7-9 and TRBJ1-5; the match to TRBD1 covers 11 bases. Trimming cost V 4 bases and J 0 bases; bases outside gene matches: 2. Germline-derived CDR1 and CDR2 are SEHNR and FQNEAQ (reference sequence). The CDR3 runs to 16 residues. The CDR3: CASSWGTGGSNQPQHF. CDR3 coding DNA: TGTGCCAGCAGCTGGGGGACAGGGGGTAGCAATCAGCCCCAGCATTTT.

CDR3 sequence (DNA): TGCAGCGCCCGGGACAGGGTTTCCTACGAGCAGTACTTC. Encoded protein: CSARDRVSYEQYF. V is TRBV29-1 and J is TRBJ2-7; 9 bases are a match to TRBD1. Trimming took 7 bases from V and 1 from J; bases not matched to a gene: 5. Germline V gene sequence: CDR1 SQVTM, CDR2 ANQGSEA. The CDR3 is 13 amino acids.